In this sample, the clone carrying this TCR beta chain is medium-sized (0.01 to 0.1%). V lost 4 bases to trimming and J lost 7 bases; unmatched junction nucleotides: 9. Germline V gene data show CDR1 as SEHNR and CDR2 as FQNEAQ (reference sequence). This CDR3 has 15 residues. As originally analysed: Across clinicopathological groups, CDR3 differences served as the basis for building a distant-metastasis classifier for papillary thyroid cancer. TCRdb reprocessed the PCR reads via MiXCR. The authors' filters were not applied to this entry. The sample includes approximately 21,000 clones, roughly 22% of them seen just once. None of the patients had undergone any treatment ahead of thyroid surgery. This entry comes from a study of metastatic and nonmetastatic thyroid tumors.

The specimen sequenced was adjacent normal tissue. The sequence was obtained from a female donor with papillary thyroid cancer or a benign thyroid nodule (not recorded which). Some clones in this sample may be carry-over from other donors' samples. V is TRBV7-9 and J is TRBJ2-1; the match to TRBD1 covers 8 bases. CDR3 sequence reads: CASSSLGQGVNEQFF. Here the CDR3 DNA reads TGTGCCAGCAGCTCCCTTGGACAGGGTGTAAATGAGCAGTTCTTC.